The 31 T cell receptor beta chains below were found in one sample sequenced in a study of blood T cell repertoires in COVID-19. Libraries were prepared by immunoSEQ multiplex PCR; TCRdb keeps only in-frame clonotypes and omits some of them. The sample carries approximately 100,000 clones, roughly 80% recorded once. The sequencing input was peripheral blood. The receptor source for this set is a woman older than 75 with acute or convalescent COVID-19.

V and J are TRBV2 and TRBJ2-7, with 7 nucleotides matching TRBD1. V was pared by 5 bases and J by 1 base, with 5 bases of the junction left unmatched. The germline gives CDR1 SNHLY, CDR2 FYNNEI. This CDR3 contains 14 residues. CDR3 residues: CASSSEQGSYEQYF. DNA for the CDR3: TGTGCCAGCAGTTCGGAACAGGGGTCCTACGAGCAGTACTTC.

The chain employs TRBV7-2 and TRBJ2-3; TRBD2 aligns across 12 bases. Trimming at V came to 5 bases and at J to 4 bases, leaving 7 bases not matched to a gene. The CDR3 is 16 residues long. Germline CDR1 SGHTA, CDR2 FQGNSA. CDR3 amino acids: CASSPLAGGPPDTQYF. For the CDR3, the DNA is TGTGCCAGCAGCCCGCTAGCGGGGGGGCCGCCAGATACGCAGTATTTT.

V is TRBV28 and J is TRBJ1-6; unclear D gene. The germline V gene encodes CDR1 MDHEN and CDR2 SYDVKM. Trimming cost V 5 bases and J 6 bases, with 14 bases left between them. CDR3 length equals 15 residues. The CDR3 loop is CASSPGGRINSPLHF. The DNA of the CDR3 is TGTGCCAGCAGTCCCGGAGGAAGAATTAATTCACCCCTCCACTTT. The variable domain in full, completed from reference TRBV28 and TRBJ1-6, reads DVKVTQSSRYLVKRTGEKVFLECVQDMDHENMFWYRQDPGLGLRLIYFSYDVKMKEKGDIPEGYSVSREKKERFSLILESASTNQTSMYLCASSPGGRINSPLHFGNGTRLTVT.

This chain connects TRBV7-9 to TRBJ2-1; weak D call: TRBD2 (6 bases). This CDR3 region has 17 residues. Germline CDR1 is SEHNR and CDR2 is FQNEAQ (reference sequence). The V and J ends lost 1 base and 6 bases respectively, with 19 bases between them. CDR3 DNA sequence: TGTGCCAGCAGCTTAGGATCCCGGGGACTCCGCGCCAATGAGCAGTTCTTC. Its protein product is CASSLGSRGLRANEQFF.

The chain links TRBV7-2 to TRBJ2-5, with TRBD2 matching over 10 bases. Germline lookup yields CDR1 SGHTA and CDR2 FQGNSA. Trimming at V came to 1 base and at J to 1 base, leaving 3 bases not matched to a gene. CDR3 length: 16 residues. CDR3 residues: CASSLVLAGAQETQYF. The CDR3 DNA sequence: TGTGCCAGCAGCTTAGTCCTAGCGGGGGCCCAAGAGACCCAGTACTTC.

This clone was seen ten or more times. The chain uses TRBV24-1 and TRBJ2-2, with 7 bases identical to TRBD2. The V gene's germline CDR1 is KGHDR and CDR2 SFDVKD. The CDR3 covers 16 residues. With 6 bases clipped from V and 2 bases from J, the junction kept 8 bases outside the gene matches. DNA of the CDR3: TGTGCCACCAGTCGTGGCGCGGGGGTAAACACCGGGGAGCTGTTTTTT. This gives the protein CATSRGAGVNTGELFF.

The chain employs TRBV7-9 and TRBJ1-1; 7 nucleotides match TRBD1. This CDR3 has 15 residues. Germline-derived CDR1 and CDR2 are SEHNR and FQNEAQ (reference sequence). J gave up 4 bases and V 5 bases, and 10 bases lay outside the gene matches. The CDR3 sequence: CASSPRTGGATEAFF. Here the CDR3 DNA reads TGTGCCAGCAGCCCCCGGACAGGTGGGGCCACTGAAGCTTTCTTT.

The V gene is TRBV19, the J gene TRBJ2-2, with D tentatively TRBD1 (6 bases). Germline V gene lookup returns CDR1 LNHDA and CDR2 SQIVND (reference sequence). Trimming removed 4 bases from V and 6 bases from J, with 15 bases in between. The CDR3 consists of 15 residues. DNA for the CDR3: TGTGCCAGTAGTAACCCAGGGGTCCCAGCCGGGGAGCTGTTTTTT. Protein: CASSNPGVPAGELFF.

V usage is TRBV2 and J usage is TRBJ1-6; 8 bases match TRBD1. Germline loops: CDR1 SNHLY, CDR2 FYNNEI. After removal of 4 bases from V and 10 bases from J, the junction contained 9 bases not matched to a gene. The CDR3 extends over 15 amino acids. In nucleotides, the CDR3 is TGTGCCAGCAGTGGAGGACAGGGAATTAGGTCACCCCTCCACTTT. Its translation is CASSGGQGIRSPLHF.

The CDR3: CASSVNPGKNQPQHF. For the CDR3, the DNA is TGTGCCAGCAGCGTAAATCCAGGAAAAAATCAGCCCCAGCATTTT. The chain recombines TRBV9 with TRBJ1-5; no firm D call. Germline V gene lookup returns CDR1 SGDLS and CDR2 YYNGEE. The CDR3 contains 15 residues. Deletions cut 1 base from V and 4 bases from J, with 12 bases between.

This clone was seen more than once but under ten times. The rearrangement links TRBV6-5 to TRBJ1-1; TRBD1 might be the D (6 bases). V lost 5 bases and J 0 bases, leaving 13 bases between the germline ends. Per germline, CDR1 MNHEY and CDR2 SVGAGI. The CDR3 has 15 residues. Here the CDR3 reads CASSPGTSLNTEAFF. CDR3 sequence (DNA): TGTGCCAGCAGTCCCGGGACAAGTCTGAACACTGAAGCTTTCTTT.

The chain is built from TRBV5-1 and TRBJ2-5; 9 bases line up with TRBD2. With 0 bases clipped from V and 5 bases from J, the junction kept 11 bases outside the gene matches. Germline CDR1 reads SGHRS; CDR2 reads YFSETQ. The CDR3 loop spans 17 amino acids. The CDR3 loop reads CASSLESASGAGETQYF. The CDR3, as DNA: TGCGCCAGCAGCTTGGAGTCCGCTAGCGGGGCGGGGGAGACCCAGTACTTC. Combining the CDR3 with reference TRBV5-1 and TRBJ2-5 gives the whole variable domain KAGVTQTPRYLIKTRGQQVTLSCSPISGHRSVSWYQQTPGQGLQFLFEYFSETQRNKGNFPGRFSGRQFSNSRSEMNVSTLELGDSALYLCASSLESASGAGETQYFGPGTRLLVL.

The CDR3 DNA sequence: TGTGCCAGCAGTGAAGGAGGGCCTGGCTACACCTTC. Amino acids: CASSEGGPGYTF. The V call is TRBV2, the J call TRBJ1-2; D uncertain. The V gene's germline CDR1 is SNHLY and CDR2 FYNNEI. The CDR3 totals 12 residues. With 1 base removed from V and 7 bases from J, the gap between germline ends came to 7 bases.

The V call is TRBV19, the J call TRBJ2-5; D is possibly TRBD1 (5 bases). The germline V gene encodes CDR1 LNHDA and CDR2 SQIVND (reference sequence). Deletions cut 4 bases from V and 3 bases from J, with 21 bases between. CDR3 length: 17 residues. CDR3 nucleotides: TGTGCCAGTAGTAGCGCAATCATCAGGGCTGGGAAAGAGACCCAGTACTTC. It translates to CASSSAIIRAGKETQYF.

The CDR3 DNA reads as TGTGCCAGCAGCAAAAACCTAGGGGGCAGCTATGGCTACACCTTC. The encoded protein is CASSKNLGGSYGYTF. This chain connects TRBV3-1 (or the pseudogene TRBV3-2) to TRBJ1-2; TRBD1 agrees at 7 bases. This CDR3 has 15 residues. In germline, CDR1 is LGHDT, CDR2 YNNKEL (reference sequence). The V and J ends lost 5 bases and 4 bases, in that order; junction bases with no gene match: 10.

The chain has TRBV20-1 and TRBJ1-2; 10 bases fit TRBD1. This CDR3 has 14 amino acids. Trimming cost V 3 bases and J 6 bases; bases outside gene matches: 7. CDR1 and CDR2 from the germline V gene are DFQATT and SNEGSKA (reference sequence). CDR3 DNA sequence: TGCAGTGCTAGTTTGGGACAGGGGAAGGATGGCTACACCTTC. Its translation: CSASLGQGKDGYTF.

The gene calls are TRBV7-9 and TRBJ2-1; 7 bases match TRBD1. The length of the CDR3 is 14 residues. Germline CDR1 is SEHNR and CDR2 is FQNEAQ (reference sequence). V lost 5 bases, J lost 2 bases, and 3 bases stayed unmatched. The CDR3 loop is CASSTGQTYNEQFF. The CDR3 region has the DNA TGTGCCAGCAGCACGGGACAGACCTACAATGAGCAGTTCTTC.

In its sample, this clone was seen a few times. This rearrangement joins TRBV2 to TRBJ2-3; 8 bases agree with TRBD1. The germline V gene encodes CDR1 SNHLY and CDR2 FYNNEI. This CDR3 spans 17 amino acids. V shed 4 bases and J 3 bases; nucleotides not matched to a gene: 12. The CDR3 loop reads CASSGIWAGGRTDTQYF. The CDR3 region has the DNA TGTGCCAGCAGTGGAATATGGGCAGGGGGCCGGACAGATACGCAGTATTTT.

The chain joins TRBV24-1 to TRBJ2-5; 9 bases align to TRBD2. Trimming cost V 1 base and J 0 bases; bases outside gene matches: 2. This CDR3 has 16 amino acids. CDR1 is KGHDR and CDR2 is SFDVKD in the germline V gene. For the CDR3, the DNA is TGTGCCACCAGTGATTTAGCGGGGGGCCACCAAGAGACCCAGTACTTC. Protein product: CATSDLAGGHQETQYF.

This clone was seen once. CDR3 nucleotides: TGTGCCAGCAGTTCGCCGGGACAGGGGAGGGAAAAACTGTTTTTT. This gives the protein CASSSPGQGREKLFF. This chain joins TRBV5-4 and TRBJ1-4, with 10 bases lining up with TRBD1. This CDR3 region has 15 residues. Germline V CDR1 and CDR2: SGHNT, YYREEE (reference sequence). Germline trimming cut 5 bases from V and 8 bases from J; bases unmatched to any gene: 9.

This chain links TRBV18 with TRBJ2-6; TRBD1 matches at 7 bases. The J segment lost 4 bases and the V segment lost 3 bases, leaving 3 bases of the junction unmatched. CDR3 length: 15 residues. Germline lookup yields CDR1 KGHSH and CDR2 LQKENI. CDR3 bases: TGTGCCAGCTCACCGGACAGGTCCGGGGCCAACGTCCTGACTTTC. This codes for CASSPDRSGANVLTF.

The J gene is TRBJ1-1, the V gene TRBV5-6; D gene unclear. Germline V CDR1 and CDR2: SGHDT, YYEEEE. Trimming stripped 0 bases from V and 5 bases from J, with 8 bases between. The length of the CDR3 is 13 residues. CDR3 DNA sequence: TGTGCCAGCAGCTTGGAACAAAAAACTGAAGCTTTCTTT. This gives the protein CASSLEQKTEAFF.

The V gene is TRBV19, the J gene TRBJ1-4, with D perhaps TRBD1 (6 bases). Germline V gives CDR1 LNHDA, CDR2 SQIVND (reference sequence). V lost 2 bases to trimming and J lost 7 bases, with 8 bases between them. The length of the CDR3 is 13 residues. Here the CDR3 reads CASSIQGSEKLFF. Here the CDR3 DNA reads TGTGCCAGTAGTATACAGGGGAGTGAAAAACTGTTTTTT. Full variable domain (rest looked up from reference TRBV19 and TRBJ1-4): DGGITQSPKYLFRKEGQNVTLSCEQNLNHDAMYWYRQDPGQGLRLIYYSQIVNDFQKGDIAEGYSVSREKKESFPLTVTSAQKNPTAFYLCASSIQGSEKLFFGSGTQLSVL.

The genes are TRBV20-1 and TRBJ1-1; 12 bases match TRBD1. Germline loops: CDR1 DFQATT, CDR2 SNEGSKA (reference sequence). The CDR3 runs to 14 residues. The V gene end was trimmed by 3 bases and the J gene end by 8 bases; junction bases not matched to a gene: 7. This CDR3 is CSASAGTGGLEAFF. The DNA of the CDR3 is TGCAGTGCTAGTGCCGGGACAGGGGGCTTGGAAGCTTTCTTT.

This clone was seen a few times. The J gene is TRBJ2-4, the V gene TRBV7-2, with unresolved D. This CDR3 is 14 amino acids long. Germline V CDR1 and CDR2: SGHTA, FQGNSA. Trimming stripped 6 bases from V and 0 bases from J, with 9 bases between. The CDR3 loop is CASSPGLAKNIQYF. CDR3 DNA: TGTGCCAGCAGTCCAGGTTTAGCCAAAAACATTCAGTACTTC.

This chain uses TRBV5-4 with TRBJ2-1, with D maybe TRBD1 (5 bases). The CDR3 spans 14 residues. V was pared by 6 bases and J by 3 bases, with 13 bases between. CDR1 is SGHNT, CDR2 YYREEE, per germline (reference sequence). The CDR3 loop is CASTSGRVYNEQFF. The CDR3 DNA sequence: TGTGCCAGCACCTCCGGCAGGGTCTACAATGAGCAGTTCTTC.

J is TRBJ1-6 and V is TRBV5-6, with 10 bases matching TRBD1. This CDR3 has 14 amino acids. V shed 4 bases, J shed 7 bases, and the junction held 2 bases outside the gene matches. Per the germline V gene, CDR1 is SGHDT and CDR2 is YYEEEE. The CDR3 bases are TGTGCCAGCAGCGACAGGGGGCTAAATTCACCCCTCCACTTT. Residues: CASSDRGLNSPLHF.

This chain connects TRBV3-1 (or the pseudogene TRBV3-2) to TRBJ2-7, with 10 bases lining up with TRBD1. The CDR3 has 18 residues. The V and J ends lost 0 bases and 3 bases, in that order; junction bases with no gene match: 11. Per germline, CDR1 LGHDT and CDR2 YNNKEL (reference sequence). CDR3 coding DNA: TGTGCCAGCAGCCAAGATCAGGGACAGGGGATTGACTACTACGAGCAGTACTTC. Amino acid sequence: CASSQDQGQGIDYYEQYF.

This clone occurred once. CDR3 in amino acids: CASSASGGVDNEQFF. The CDR3 DNA reads as TGTGCCAGCAGCGCAAGCGGGGGGGTTGACAATGAGCAGTTCTTC. V gene TRBV9 combines with J gene TRBJ2-1; 10 bases match TRBD2. Germline-derived CDR1 and CDR2 are SGDLS and YYNGEE. The CDR3 has 15 amino acids. V was pared by 3 bases and J by 5 bases, with 5 bases of the junction left unmatched.

This clone was counted a single time. V gene TRBV5-1 combines with J gene TRBJ1-2; no clear D gene. In germline, CDR1 is SGHRS, CDR2 YFSETQ. This CDR3 comprises 14 residues. The V and J ends lost 3 bases and 3 bases respectively, with 12 bases between them. The CDR3 nucleotides read TGCGCCAGCAGCTCTCAACCCGGGGACTATGGCTACACCTTC. This codes for CASSSQPGDYGYTF.

This chain links TRBV6-6 with TRBJ1-1; D is unclear. From germline, CDR1 is MNHNY and CDR2 SVGAGI (reference sequence). The CDR3 covers 20 residues. V lost 6 bases to trimming and J lost 0 bases, with 29 bases between them. CDR3 DNA: TGTGCCAGCAGCCGCAGGAGGGCGCGGGGTTACCAGAACATGAACACTGAAGCTTTCTTT. Residues: CASSRRRARGYQNMNTEAFF.